This T cell receptor beta chain originates from a study of cytomegalovirus exposure and HLA in healthy donors. Study conclusions and caveats: Highly shared variants forming one cluster were likely a sequencing artifact.

Vbeta (60) and Jbeta (13) primers were used in the PCR. Sequencing was performed with immunoSEQ multiplex PCR; in TCRdb, only in-frame clones are kept and a portion is missing. In the table there are 100,000 to 150,000 clones, 75% to 90% of which are singletons. Remarks on this clone: Antigen unknown.

The TCR sequence derives from a man between 25 and 39 years old in good health and CMV-seronegative. Sequencing was performed on PBMCs.

CDR3 DNA: TGTGCCAGCAGCTTGGGGCCAGGGTCCACCTACGAGCAGTACTTC. Translated, it gives CASSLGPGSTYEQYF. The rearrangement uses TRBV5-8 and TRBJ2-7, with TRBD1 as a possible D gene (5 bases). The CDR3 sequence is 15 residues long. CDR1 is SGHTS and CDR2 is YDEGEE in the germline V gene. V lost 0 bases and J 2 bases, leaving 12 bases between the germline ends.